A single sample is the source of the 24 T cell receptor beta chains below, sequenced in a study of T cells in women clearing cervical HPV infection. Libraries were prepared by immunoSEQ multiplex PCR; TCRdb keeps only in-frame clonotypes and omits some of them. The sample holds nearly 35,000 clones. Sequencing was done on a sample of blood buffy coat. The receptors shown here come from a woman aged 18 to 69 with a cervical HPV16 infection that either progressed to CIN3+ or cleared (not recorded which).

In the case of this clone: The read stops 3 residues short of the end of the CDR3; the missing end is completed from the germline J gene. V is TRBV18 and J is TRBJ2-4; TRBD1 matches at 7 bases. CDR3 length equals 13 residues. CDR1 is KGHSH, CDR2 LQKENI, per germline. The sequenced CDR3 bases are TGTGCCAGCTCACCACCGACCGACAGGGCT. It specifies CASSPPTDRA. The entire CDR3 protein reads CASSPPTDRAQYF.

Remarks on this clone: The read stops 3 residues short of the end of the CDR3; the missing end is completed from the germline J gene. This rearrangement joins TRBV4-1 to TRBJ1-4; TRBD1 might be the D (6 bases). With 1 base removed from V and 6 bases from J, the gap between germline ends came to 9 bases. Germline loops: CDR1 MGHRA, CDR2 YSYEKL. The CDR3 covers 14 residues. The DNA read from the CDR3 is TGCGCCAGCAGCCAAGTGGGGGCGTATGAAAAA. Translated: CASSQVGAYEK. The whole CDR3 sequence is CASSQVGAYEKLFF.

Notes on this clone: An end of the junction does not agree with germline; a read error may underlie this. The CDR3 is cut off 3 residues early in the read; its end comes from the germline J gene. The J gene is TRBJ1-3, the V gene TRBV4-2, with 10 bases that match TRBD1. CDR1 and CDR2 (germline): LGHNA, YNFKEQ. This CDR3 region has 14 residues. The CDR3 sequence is CASSPGQGRNTIYF. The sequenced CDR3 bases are TGCGCCAGCAGCCCGGGACAGGGGAGAAACACC.

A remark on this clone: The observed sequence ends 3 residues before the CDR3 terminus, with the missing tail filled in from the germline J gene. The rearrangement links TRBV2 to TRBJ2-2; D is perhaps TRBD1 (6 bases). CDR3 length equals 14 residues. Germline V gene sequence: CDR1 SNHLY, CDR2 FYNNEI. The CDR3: CASRDAGVRSPLFF. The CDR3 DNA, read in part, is TGTGCCAGCAGAGACGCAGGGGTACGGTCACCG.

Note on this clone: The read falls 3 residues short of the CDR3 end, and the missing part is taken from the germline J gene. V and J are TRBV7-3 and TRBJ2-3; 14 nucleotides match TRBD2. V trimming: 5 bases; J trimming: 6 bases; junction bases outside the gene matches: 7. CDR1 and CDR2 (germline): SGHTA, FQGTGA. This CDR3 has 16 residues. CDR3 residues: CASSTGTSGRADTQYF. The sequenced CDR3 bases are TGTGCCAGCAGCACCGGGACTAGCGGGAGAGCGGATACG.

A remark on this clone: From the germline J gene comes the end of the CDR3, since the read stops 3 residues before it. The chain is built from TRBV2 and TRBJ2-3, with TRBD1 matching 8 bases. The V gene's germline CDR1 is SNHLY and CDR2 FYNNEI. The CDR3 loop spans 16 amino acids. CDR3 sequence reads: CASTLGQGGKNQPQYF. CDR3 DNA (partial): TGTGCCAGCACCCTCGGACAGGGTGGGAAAAATCAGCCG. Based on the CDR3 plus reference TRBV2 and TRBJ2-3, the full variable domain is EPEVTQTPSHQVTQMGQEVILRCVPISNHLYFYWYRQILGQKVEFLVSFYNNEISEKSEIFDDQFSVERPDGSNFTLKIRSTKLEDSAMYFCASTLGQGGKNQPQYFGPGTRLTVL.

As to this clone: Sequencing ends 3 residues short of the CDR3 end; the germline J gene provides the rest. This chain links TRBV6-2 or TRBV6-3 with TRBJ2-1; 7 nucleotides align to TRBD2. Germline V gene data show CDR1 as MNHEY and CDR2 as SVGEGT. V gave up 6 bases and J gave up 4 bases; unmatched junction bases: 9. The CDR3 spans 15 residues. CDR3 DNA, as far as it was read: TGTGCCAGCAGCATACTAGCGCGAATTTACAATGAG. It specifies CASSILARIYNE. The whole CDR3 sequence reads CASSILARIYNEQFF.

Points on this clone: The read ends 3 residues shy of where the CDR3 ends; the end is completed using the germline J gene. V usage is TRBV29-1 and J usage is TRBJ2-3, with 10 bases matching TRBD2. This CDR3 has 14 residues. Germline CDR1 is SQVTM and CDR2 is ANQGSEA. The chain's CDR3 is CSAWGSGRAETQYF. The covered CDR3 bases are TGCAGCGCCTGGGGGAGCGGGAGGGCGGAGACG.

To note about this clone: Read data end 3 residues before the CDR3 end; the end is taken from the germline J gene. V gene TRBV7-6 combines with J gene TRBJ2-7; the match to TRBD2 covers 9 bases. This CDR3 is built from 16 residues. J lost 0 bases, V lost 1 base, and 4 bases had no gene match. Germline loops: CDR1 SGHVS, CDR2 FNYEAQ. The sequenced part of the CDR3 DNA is TGTGCCAGCAGCTTAGGGGCTAGCGGGACCTCCTACGAG. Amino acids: CASSLGASGTSYE. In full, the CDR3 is CASSLGASGTSYEQYF.

The CDR3 bases that were read are TGTGCCAGCAGCCCTCTCCGCGGGGGGGCCAACGAG. The encoded protein is CASSPLRGGANE. The whole CDR3 sequence reads CASSPLRGGANEQYF. This chain links TRBV7-8 with TRBJ2-7; 9 bases line up with TRBD2. The CDR3 end lies 3 residues beyond the end of the read and is filled in from the germline J gene. V was clipped by 5 bases and J by 5 bases; unmatched bases: 10. Germline V lookup: CDR1 SGHVS, CDR2 FQNEAQ. This CDR3 region has 15 residues.

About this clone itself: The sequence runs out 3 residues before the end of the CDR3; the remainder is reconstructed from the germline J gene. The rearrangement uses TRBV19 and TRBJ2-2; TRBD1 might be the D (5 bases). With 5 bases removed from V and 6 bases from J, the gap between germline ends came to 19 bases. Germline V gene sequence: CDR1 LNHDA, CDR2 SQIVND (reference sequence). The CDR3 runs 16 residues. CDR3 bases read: TGTGCCAGTAGTCCCCAAGGCAGGGCCCGGGCCGGGGAG. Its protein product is CASSPQGRARAGE. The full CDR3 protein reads CASSPQGRARAGELFF. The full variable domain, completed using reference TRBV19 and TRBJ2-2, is DGGITQSPKYLFRKEGQNVTLSCEQNLNHDAMYWYRQDPGQGLRLIYYSQIVNDFQKGDIAEGYSVSREKKESFPLTVTSAQKNPTAFYLCASSPQGRARAGELFFGEGSRLTVL.

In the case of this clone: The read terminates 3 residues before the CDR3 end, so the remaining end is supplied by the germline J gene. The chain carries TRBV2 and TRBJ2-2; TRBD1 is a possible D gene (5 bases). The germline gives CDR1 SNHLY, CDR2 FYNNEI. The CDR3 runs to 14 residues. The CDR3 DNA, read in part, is TGTGCCAGCATAGGGGTCTCTGGGGCCAACGTG. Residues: CASIGVSGANV. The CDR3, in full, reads CASIGVSGANVLFF.

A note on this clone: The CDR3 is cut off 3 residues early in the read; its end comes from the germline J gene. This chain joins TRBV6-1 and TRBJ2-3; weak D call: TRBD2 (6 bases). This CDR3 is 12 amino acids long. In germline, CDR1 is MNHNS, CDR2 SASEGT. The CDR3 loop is CASSEVSGTQYF. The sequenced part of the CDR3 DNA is TGTGCCAGCAGTGAAGTGAGCGGGACG.

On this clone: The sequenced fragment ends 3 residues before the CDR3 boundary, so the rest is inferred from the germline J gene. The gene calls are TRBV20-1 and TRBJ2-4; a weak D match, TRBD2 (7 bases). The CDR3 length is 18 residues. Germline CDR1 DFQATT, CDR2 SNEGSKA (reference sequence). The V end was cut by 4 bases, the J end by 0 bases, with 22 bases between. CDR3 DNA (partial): TGCAGTGCTATCTACGTTGCCGGGGGGCTAAGAGCCAAAAACATT. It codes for CSAIYVAGGLRAKNI. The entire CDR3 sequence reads CSAIYVAGGLRAKNIQYF.

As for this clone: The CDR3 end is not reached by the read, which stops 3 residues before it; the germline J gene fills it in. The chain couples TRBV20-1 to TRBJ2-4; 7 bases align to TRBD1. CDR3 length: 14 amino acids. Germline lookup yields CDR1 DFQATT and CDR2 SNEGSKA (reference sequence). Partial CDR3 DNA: TGCAGTGCTAGAGATACAGACAGGGCGGACGGT. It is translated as CSARDTDRADG. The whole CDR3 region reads CSARDTDRADGQYF.

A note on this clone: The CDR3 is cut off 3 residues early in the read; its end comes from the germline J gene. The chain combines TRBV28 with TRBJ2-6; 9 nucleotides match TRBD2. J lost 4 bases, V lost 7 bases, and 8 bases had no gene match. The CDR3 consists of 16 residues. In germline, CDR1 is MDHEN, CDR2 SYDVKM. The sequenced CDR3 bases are TGTGCCAGCACCCTAGCGGGGCATGCGGGGGCCAACGTC. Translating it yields CASTLAGHAGANV. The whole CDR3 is CASTLAGHAGANVLTF. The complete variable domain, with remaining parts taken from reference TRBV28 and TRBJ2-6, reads DVKVTQSSRYLVKRTGEKVFLECVQDMDHENMFWYRQDPGLGLRLIYFSYDVKMKEKGDIPEGYSVSREKKERFSLILESASTNQTSMYLCASTLAGHAGANVLTFGAGSRLTVL.

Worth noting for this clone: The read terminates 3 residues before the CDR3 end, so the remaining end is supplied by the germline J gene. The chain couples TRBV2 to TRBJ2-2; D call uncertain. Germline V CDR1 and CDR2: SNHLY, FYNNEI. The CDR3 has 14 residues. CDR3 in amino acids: CASSESVYNSPLFF. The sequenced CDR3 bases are TGTGCCAGCAGTGAGTCCGTCTATAATTCACCG.

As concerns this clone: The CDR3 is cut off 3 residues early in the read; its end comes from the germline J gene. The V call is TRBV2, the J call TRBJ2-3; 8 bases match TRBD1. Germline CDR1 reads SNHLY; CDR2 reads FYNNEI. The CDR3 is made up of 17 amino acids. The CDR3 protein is CASSDARQGLGNQPQYF. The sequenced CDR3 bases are TGTGCCAGCAGTGACGCTCGACAGGGGTTAGGGAATCAGCCG.

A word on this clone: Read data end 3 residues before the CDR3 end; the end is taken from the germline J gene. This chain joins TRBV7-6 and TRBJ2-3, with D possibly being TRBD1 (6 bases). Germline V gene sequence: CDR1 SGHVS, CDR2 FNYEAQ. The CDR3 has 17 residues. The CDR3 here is CASSLDDRQALQETQYF. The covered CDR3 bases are TGTGCCAGCAGCCTAGATGATCGACAGGCGCTCCAAGAGACG.

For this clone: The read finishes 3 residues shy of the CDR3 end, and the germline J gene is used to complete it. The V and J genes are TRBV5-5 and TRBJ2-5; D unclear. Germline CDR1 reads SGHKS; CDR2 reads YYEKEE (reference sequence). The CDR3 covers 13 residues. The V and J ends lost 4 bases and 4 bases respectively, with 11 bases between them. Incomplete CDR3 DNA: TGTGCCAGCAGCATTTATTATCTAGAGACC. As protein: CASSIYYLET. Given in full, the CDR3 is CASSIYYLETQYF.

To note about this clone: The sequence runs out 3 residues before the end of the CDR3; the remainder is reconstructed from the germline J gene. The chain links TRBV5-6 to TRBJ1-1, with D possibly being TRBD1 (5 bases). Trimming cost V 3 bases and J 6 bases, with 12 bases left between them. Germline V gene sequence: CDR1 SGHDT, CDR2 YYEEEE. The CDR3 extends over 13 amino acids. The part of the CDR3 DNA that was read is TGTGCCAGCAGCTACCCAGGGTACCCTGAA. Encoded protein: CASSYPGYPE. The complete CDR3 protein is CASSYPGYPEAFF.

The CDR3 sequence is CASSFRRGSYEQYF. Partial CDR3 DNA: TGTGCCAGCAGCTTCCGGCGGGGGTCCTACGAG. The chain employs TRBV7-2 and TRBJ2-7; TRBD2 agrees at 7 bases. The CDR3 end is not reached by the read, which stops 3 residues before it; the germline J gene fills it in. J was trimmed by 1 base and V by 3 bases; bases with no gene match: 3. Germline loops: CDR1 SGHTA, CDR2 FQGNSA. The length of the CDR3 is 14 residues. Combining the CDR3 with reference TRBV7-2 and TRBJ2-7 gives the whole variable domain GAGVSQSPSNKVTEKGKDVELRCDPISGHTALYWYRQSLGQGLEFLIYFQGNSAPDKSGLPSDRFSAERTGGSVSTLTIQRTQQEDSAVYLCASSFRRGSYEQYFGPGTRLTVT.

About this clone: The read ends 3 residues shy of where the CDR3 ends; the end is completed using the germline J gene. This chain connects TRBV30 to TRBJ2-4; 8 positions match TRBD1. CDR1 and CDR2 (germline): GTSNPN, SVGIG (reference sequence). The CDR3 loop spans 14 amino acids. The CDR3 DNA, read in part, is TGTGCCTGGAGTGTACTCACCGGACAGGGTGGT. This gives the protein CAWSVLTGQGG. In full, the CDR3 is CAWSVLTGQGGQYF.

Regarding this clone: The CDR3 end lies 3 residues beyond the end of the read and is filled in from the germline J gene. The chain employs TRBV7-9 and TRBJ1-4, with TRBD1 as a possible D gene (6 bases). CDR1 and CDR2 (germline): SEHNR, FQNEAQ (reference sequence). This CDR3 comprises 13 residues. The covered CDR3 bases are TGTGCCAGCGAGTCAGGGGTGAGGTCACCA. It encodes CASESGVRSP. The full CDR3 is CASESGVRSPLFF.